This T cell receptor (beta chain) appears in the sequencing data of a study of blood T cell repertoires in COVID-19. This table comes from immunoSEQ multiplex PCR, and its TCRdb copy is limited to in-frame clones, with some not included. The sample records more than 300,000 clones, over 75% being singletons. The clonotype was recovered from a man aged 25-45 years who had recovered from COVID-19. The specimen sequenced was PBMCs or T cells enriched from blood (not recorded which).

The CDR3 nucleotides read TGTGCCACCAGCAGAGGGGCCGGGAACTTAGGCTACACCTTC. It translates to CATSRGAGNLGYTF. The V gene is TRBV15, the J gene TRBJ1-2; D gene unclear. With 1 base removed from V and 8 bases from J, the gap between germline ends came to 14 bases. The CDR3 is made up of 14 amino acids. Germline V gives CDR1 LNHNV, CDR2 YYDKDF (reference sequence).